This passage covers 18 T cell receptor beta chains from one sample sequenced in a study of T-cell memory formation after mild COVID-19. In TCRdb, the 5' RACE reads were re-called with MiXCR into one record per CDR3 protein. The sample records roughly 340,000 distinct CDR3 sequences, about 20% being singletons. Material for sequencing was PBMCs or a T cell subset sorted from them (not recorded which). The origin of the receptors is a man younger than 30 who had mild COVID-19 (a few samples of this study predate the infection). Cell type and time point are not known.

This clonotype was seen only a few times. The chain uses TRBV28 and TRBJ1-2; no firm D call. V was trimmed by 6 bases and J by 6 bases, leaving 17 bases between them. From germline, CDR1 is MDHEN and CDR2 SYDVKM. The CDR3 covers 14 residues. The CDR3 reads CASSVLGISDGYTF. In DNA form, the CDR3 reads TGTGCCAGCAGCGTCCTTGGAATTAGCGATGGCTACACCTTC.

The chain links TRBV20-1 to TRBJ1-1; no clear D. CDR1 and CDR2 (germline): DFQATT, SNEGSKA (reference sequence). V was clipped by 1 base and J by 8 bases, with 17 bases between them. This CDR3 contains 14 residues. The CDR3 region is CSARVPTGLSEAFF. The DNA of the CDR3 is TGCAGTGCTAGAGTCCCGACGGGCCTCTCGGAAGCTTTCTTT.

This chain links TRBV12-3 or TRBV12-4 with TRBJ2-1; D uncertain. This CDR3 region has 13 residues. Trimming cost V 3 bases and J 6 bases, with 9 bases left between them. CDR3 residues: CASSLSEPNEQFF. The CDR3 region has the DNA TGTGCCAGCAGTTTGTCGGAACCCAATGAGCAGTTCTTC.

This clonotype came up once. V and J are TRBV28 and TRBJ1-5; D is ambiguous. The V and J ends lost 5 bases and 10 bases respectively, with 3 bases between them. CDR1 is MDHEN, CDR2 SYDVKM, per germline. The CDR3 has 9 amino acids. CDR3 in DNA: TGTGCCAGCAGTCAACCCCAGCATTTT. Protein sequence: CASSQPQHF.

The chain links TRBV28 to TRBJ2-7; 8 nucleotides align to TRBD2. Germline V gene sequence: CDR1 MDHEN, CDR2 SYDVKM. This CDR3 region has 15 residues. V lost 1 base and J lost 2; bases outside the gene matches: 4. CDR3 amino acids: CASSLYGGATYEQYV. The CDR3 DNA is TGTGCCAGCAGTTTATACGGGGGGGCAACCTACGAGCAGTACGTC.

The rearrangement joins TRBV7-9 to TRBJ2-2; a possible D gene is TRBD1 (6 bases). CDR1 and CDR2 from the germline V gene are SEHNR and FQNEAQ (reference sequence). The length of the CDR3 is 14 residues. The ends were cut back, 2 bases at V and 7 bases at J, with 11 bases in the middle. Written as DNA, the CDR3 is TGTGCCAGCAGCTTAAGCGTGGACAGCGGGGAGCTGTTTTTT. Translation: CASSLSVDSGELFF.

The V call is TRBV6-2 or TRBV6-3, the J call TRBJ2-3; 8 bases agree with TRBD1. CDR3 length equals 14 residues. With V trimmed by 5 bases and J by 4 bases, 5 bases remained unmatched. The V gene's germline CDR1 is MNHEY and CDR2 SVGEGT. The CDR3 reads CASSGQGGADTQYF. Here the CDR3 DNA reads TGTGCCAGCAGTGGACAGGGAGGAGCAGATACGCAGTATTTT.

This clonotype has ten or more counts. The chain recombines TRBV20-1 with TRBJ2-5; 10 nucleotides match TRBD1. Germline V CDR1 and CDR2: DFQATT, SNEGSKA (reference sequence). The CDR3 contains 14 residues. V was pared by 3 bases and J by 5 bases, with 6 bases of the junction left unmatched. CDR3 coding DNA: TGCAGTGCTAGTTCGGGACAGGGGCGGGAGACCCAGTACTTC. Amino acid sequence: CSASSGQGRETQYF.

This clonotype was detected a few times. The rearrangement joins TRBV5-5 to TRBJ2-7; D might be TRBD1 (6 bases). The CDR3 has 13 amino acids. V lost 2 bases and J 3 bases, leaving 9 bases between the germline ends. CDR1 is SGHKS and CDR2 is YYEKEE in the germline V gene (reference sequence). As DNA, the CDR3 is TGTGCCAGCAGCTTTCAGGGGATCTACGAGCAGTACGTC. This encodes CASSFQGIYEQYV.

In its sample, this clonotype was seen a few times. This chain uses TRBV2 with TRBJ2-7; no clear D gene. This CDR3 is 15 amino acids long. The germline gives CDR1 SNHLY, CDR2 FYNNEI. The V end was cut by 2 bases, the J end by 1 base, with 12 bases between. CDR3 sequence: CASSEKWPNSYEQYF. The CDR3 DNA is TGTGCCAGCAGTGAAAAGTGGCCAAATTCCTACGAGCAGTACTTC.

The chain carries TRBV12-3 or TRBV12-4 and TRBJ2-7; D ambiguous. The CDR3 is made up of 11 amino acids. The V end was cut by 3 bases, the J end by 5 bases, with 5 bases between. The CDR3 DNA is TGTGCCAGCAGTTTCAGTAACGAGCAGTACTTC. As protein: CASSFSNEQYF.

Comment on this clonotype: Since a much larger clone is just one base distant, this may be a read error. This chain links TRBV7-7 with TRBJ2-1; the D gene is possibly TRBD2 (6 bases). Germline V gene data show CDR1 as SSHAT and CDR2 as FNYEAQ (reference sequence). This CDR3 is 15 amino acids long. The CDR3 spells CDSSLDGTHRNEQFF. DNA for the CDR3: TGTGACAGCAGCTTAGACGGGACTCATCGCAATGAGCAGTTCTTC.

V usage is TRBV7-9 and J usage is TRBJ2-7; D assignment may be TRBD1 or TRBD2 (5 bases each). The CDR3 extends over 14 amino acids. Looked up from germline, CDR1 is SEHNR and CDR2 is FQNEAQ (reference sequence). With 2 bases removed from V and 4 bases from J, the gap between germline ends came to 12 bases. The CDR3 sequence: CASSLRLGDYEQYF. CDR3 nucleotide sequence: TGTGCCAGCAGCTTAAGGCTGGGGGATTACGAGCAGTACTTC.

This clonotype was seen many times. The chain uses TRBV7-9 and TRBJ2-3, with unresolved D. The length of the CDR3 is 13 residues. The germline V gene has CDR1 SEHNR and CDR2 FQNEAQ (reference sequence). With 1 base removed from V and 9 bases from J, the gap between germline ends came to 11 bases. The CDR3 spells CASSLEGAGTQYF. For the CDR3, the DNA is TGTGCCAGCAGCTTAGAGGGTGCCGGGACGCAGTATTTT.

This clonotype was seen only a few times. This rearrangement joins TRBV5-1 to TRBJ1-4; D not resolved. Germline assignment: CDR1 SGHRS and CDR2 YFSETQ. V lost 0 bases, J lost 12 bases, and 12 bases lay in between. The CDR3 loop spans 13 amino acids. CDR3 loop: CASSLAAEQQLFF. CDR3 coding DNA: TGCGCCAGCAGCTTGGCCGCAGAGCAACAACTGTTTTTT.

The sample holds a few counts of this clonotype. The V and J genes are TRBV20-1 and TRBJ2-7; possibly TRBD1 for D (6 bases). Trimming shortened V by 1 base and J by 3 bases, and 13 bases separated the two germline ends. CDR3 length equals 14 residues. Germline-derived CDR1 and CDR2 are DFQATT and SNEGSKA (reference sequence). The CDR3 here is CSARADSVNYEQYV. The CDR3 DNA follows: TGCAGTGCTAGAGCGGACAGTGTGAACTACGAGCAGTACGTC.

This clonotype was picked up a small number of times. V usage is TRBV18 and J usage is TRBJ1-5; D is undetermined. Looked up from germline, CDR1 is KGHSH and CDR2 is LQKENI. The CDR3 sequence is 13 residues long. V gave up 5 bases and J gave up 4 bases, with 9 bases separating them. Here the CDR3 reads CASSIDRNQPQHF. CDR3 DNA sequence: TGTGCCAGCTCAATTGATAGAAATCAGCCCCAGCATTTT.

The chain uses TRBV11-2 and TRBJ2-3; 7 bases line up with TRBD1. The CDR3 length is 16 residues. After removal of 4 bases from V and 2 bases from J, the junction contained 9 bases not matched to a gene. Per the germline V gene, CDR1 is SGHAT and CDR2 is FQNNGV. The CDR3 sequence is CASSSARDRITDTQYF. As DNA, the CDR3 is TGTGCCAGCAGCTCAGCCCGGGACAGAATCACAGATACGCAGTATTTT.